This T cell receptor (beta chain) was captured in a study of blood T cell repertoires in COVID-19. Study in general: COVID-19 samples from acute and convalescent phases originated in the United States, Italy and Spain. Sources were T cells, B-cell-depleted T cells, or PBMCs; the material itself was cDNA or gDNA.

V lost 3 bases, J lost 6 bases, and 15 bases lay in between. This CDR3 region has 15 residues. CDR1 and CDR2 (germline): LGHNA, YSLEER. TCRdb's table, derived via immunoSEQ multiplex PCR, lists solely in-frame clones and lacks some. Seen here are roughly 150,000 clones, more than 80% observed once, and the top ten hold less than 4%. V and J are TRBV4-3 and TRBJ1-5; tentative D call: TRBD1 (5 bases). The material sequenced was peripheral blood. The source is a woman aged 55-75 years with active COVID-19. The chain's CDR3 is CASSQFPGNSQPQHF. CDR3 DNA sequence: TGCGCCAGCAGCCAGTTCCCAGGGAATAGTCAGCCCCAGCATTTT.